This TCR beta chain was recorded in a study of CD4 and CD8 cells across lung adenocarcinoma regions. In this sample, this clonotype turned up a few times. In TCRdb, the PCR reads were re-called with MiXCR into one record per CDR3 protein. The table shows 7,500 to 10,000 distinct CDR3 sequences, with 40% to 55% occurring only once. Germline CDR1 SGHTA, CDR2 FQGNSA. The CDR3 has 14 residues. Trimming left V 3 bases short and J 14 bases short, with 20 bases between. The sequenced sample consisted of CD4+ T cells from the margin of a lung tumor. This sequence was found in a female donor with lung adenocarcinoma. The CD4 and CD8 labels of this study may be unreliable. This rearrangement joins TRBV7-2 to TRBJ2-4, with D tentatively TRBD2 (6 bases). CDR3 protein: CASSLGMGLAKKYF. CDR3 coding DNA: TGTGCCAGCAGCTTGGGGATGGGACTCGCTAAGAAGTACTTC.